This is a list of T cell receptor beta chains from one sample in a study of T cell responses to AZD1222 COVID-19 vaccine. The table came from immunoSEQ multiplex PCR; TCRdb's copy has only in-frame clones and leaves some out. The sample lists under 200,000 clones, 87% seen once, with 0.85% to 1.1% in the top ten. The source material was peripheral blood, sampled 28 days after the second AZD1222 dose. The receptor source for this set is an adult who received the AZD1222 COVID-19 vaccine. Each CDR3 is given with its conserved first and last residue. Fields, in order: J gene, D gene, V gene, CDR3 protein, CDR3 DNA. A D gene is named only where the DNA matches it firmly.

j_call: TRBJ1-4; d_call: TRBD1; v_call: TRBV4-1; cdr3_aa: CASSPGQGAEKLFF; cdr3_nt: TGCGCCAGCAGCCCGGGACAGGGGGCAGAAAAACTGTTTTTT
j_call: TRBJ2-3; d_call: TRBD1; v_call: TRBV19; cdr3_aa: CASMGQGTDTQYF; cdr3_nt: TGTGCCAGTATGGGACAGGGCACAGATACGCAGTATTTT
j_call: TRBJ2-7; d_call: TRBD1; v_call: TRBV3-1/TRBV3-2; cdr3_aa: CASSQDRTGGYEQYF; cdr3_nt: TGTGCCAGCAGCCAAGATCGGACAGGGGGCTACGAGCAGTACTTC
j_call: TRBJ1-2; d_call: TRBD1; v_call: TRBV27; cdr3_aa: CASSPWTGGNLGYTF; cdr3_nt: TGTGCCAGCAGTCCGTGGACAGGGGGCAATCTTGGCTACACCTTC
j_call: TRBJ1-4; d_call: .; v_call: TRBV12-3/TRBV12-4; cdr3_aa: CASLDAANEKLFF; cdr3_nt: TGTGCCAGCCTAGACGCCGCAAATGAAAAACTGTTTTTT
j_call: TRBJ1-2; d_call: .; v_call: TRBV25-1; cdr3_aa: CASTGGYGYTF; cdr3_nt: TGTGCCAGCACCGGGGGCTATGGCTACACCTTC
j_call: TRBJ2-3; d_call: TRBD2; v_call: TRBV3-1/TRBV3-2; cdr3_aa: CASSQGLARRGGTQYF; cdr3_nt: TGTGCCAGCAGCCAAGGACTAGCGAGAAGGGGTGGTACGCAGTATTTT
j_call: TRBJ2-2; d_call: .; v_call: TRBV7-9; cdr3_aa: CASSLGRSNTGELFF; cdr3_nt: TGTGCCAGCAGCTTGGGTCGATCTAACACCGGGGAGCTGTTTTTT
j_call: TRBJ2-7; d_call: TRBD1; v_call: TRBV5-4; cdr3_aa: CASSRDRGVYEQYF; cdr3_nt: TGTGCCAGCAGCCGGGACAGGGGCGTCTACGAGCAGTACTTC
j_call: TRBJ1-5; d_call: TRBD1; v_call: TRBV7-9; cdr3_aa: CASSLVGGAGNQPQHF; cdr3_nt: TGTGCCAGCAGCTTAGTAGGGGGCGCGGGCAATCAGCCCCAGCATTTT
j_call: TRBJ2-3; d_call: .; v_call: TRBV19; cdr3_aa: CARHRTSTDTQYF; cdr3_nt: TGTGCCAGGCACAGGACTAGCACAGATACGCAGTATTTT
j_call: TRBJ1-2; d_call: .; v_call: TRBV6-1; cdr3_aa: CASSEQGTGYTF; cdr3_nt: TGTGCCAGCAGTGAACAGGGGACTGGCTACACCTTC
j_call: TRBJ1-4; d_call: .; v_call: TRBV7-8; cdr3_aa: CASSLVSGDGDLFF; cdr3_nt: TGTGCCAGCAGCTTAGTATCGGGAGACGGGGATCTGTTTTTT
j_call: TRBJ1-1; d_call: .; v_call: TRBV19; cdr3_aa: CAVAGLTTTEAFF; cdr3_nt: TGTGCCGTAGCGGGCCTCACGACAACTGAAGCTTTCTTT
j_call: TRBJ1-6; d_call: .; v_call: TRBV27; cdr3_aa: CASQAGYSSPLHF; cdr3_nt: TGTGCCAGCCAGGCGGGGTACAGTTCACCCCTCCACTTT
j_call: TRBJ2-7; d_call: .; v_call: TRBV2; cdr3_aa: CASSDVRVYEQYF; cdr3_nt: TGTGCCAGCAGTGACGTTAGAGTCTACGAGCAGTACTTC